This T cell receptor beta chain was recorded in a study of T-cell memory formation after mild COVID-19. The overall study: The two donors had largely donor-specific TCR clusters.

Study-wide points: There was a balanced CD4/CD8 profile in clones contracting day 15 to 85, and later expanders leaned CD4+. Within pre-infection memory, some responding clones were found, suggesting cross-reactive memory joined.

Between the trimmed V and J ends, which lost 2 bases and 4 bases, there was a span of 13 bases. The CDR3 spans 15 residues. This clonotype showed up many times. Its specificity is unknown. TCRdb fed the 5' RACE reads into MiXCR, producing one record per CDR3 protein. The sample carries approximately 400,000 distinct CDR3 sequences, about 24% recorded once. The chain uses TRBV12-3 or TRBV12-4 and TRBJ2-3, with a possible D match to TRBD2 (6 bases). This clonotype was sampled from an adult woman who had mild COVID-19 (a few samples of this study predate the infection). Cell type and time point are not known. Sequenced sample: PBMCs or a T cell subset sorted from them (not recorded which). CDR3 nucleotides: TGTGCCAGCAGTTTAACTAGCACCGGCGCAGATACGCAGTATTTT. It specifies CASSLTSTGADTQYF.